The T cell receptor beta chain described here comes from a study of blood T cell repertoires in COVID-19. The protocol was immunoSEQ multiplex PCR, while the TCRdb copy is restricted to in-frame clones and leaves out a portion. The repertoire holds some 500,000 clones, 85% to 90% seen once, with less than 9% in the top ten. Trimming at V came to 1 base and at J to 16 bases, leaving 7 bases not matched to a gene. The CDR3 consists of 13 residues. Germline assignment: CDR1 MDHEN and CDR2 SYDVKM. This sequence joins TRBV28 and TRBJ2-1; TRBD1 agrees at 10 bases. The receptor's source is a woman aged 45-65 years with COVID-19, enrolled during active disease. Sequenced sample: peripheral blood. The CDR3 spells CASSLSTGGVHFF. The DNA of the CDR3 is TGTGCCAGCAGTTTATCGACAGGGGGCGTCCATTTCTTC.